This T cell receptor beta chain was documented in a study of blood T cell repertoires in COVID-19. Study at large: Acute-phase and convalescent COVID-19 samples originated in the United States, Italy and Spain. From T cells, B-cell-depleted T cells, or PBMCs came the material, which was cDNA or gDNA.

Germline V lookup: CDR1 SGHRS, CDR2 YFSETQ. V gave up 3 bases and J gave up 2 bases, with 7 bases separating them. This CDR3 is 13 amino acids long. In the original workflow: Amplifying reference gene primers gave estimates of nucleated cell counts. Produced via immunoSEQ multiplex PCR; TCRdb's table is partial and in-frame only. V and J calls plus clone size are reproduced from that table; the DNA served to infer D and trimming. The sample records around 83,000 clones, roughly 86% being singletons. Material: peripheral blood. The receptor's source is an elderly man with active or convalescent COVID-19. This chain uses TRBV5-1 with TRBJ2-3; possibly TRBD2 for D (5 bases). The CDR3 loop reads CASSYGNTDTQYF. The CDR3 DNA is TGCGCCAGCAGCTACGGGAACACAGATACGCAGTATTTT.